This is a list of T cell receptor beta chains from one sample in a study of cytomegalovirus exposure and HLA in healthy donors. Libraries were prepared by immunoSEQ multiplex PCR; TCRdb keeps only in-frame clonotypes and omits some of them. The table includes 120,000 or so clones, 70% to 85% detected once. Sequencing was done on a sample of PBMCs. The receptors were sampled from a man younger than 35 in good health and CMV-seronegative. CDR3s include the opening cysteine and the closing phenylalanine or tryptophan. The order of the fields is V gene, D gene, J gene, clone size, CDR3 DNA, CDR3 protein. The D gene is left open where the match is weak. For some rows the clone size is stated as once, few or many, or as a class when expanded; others skip it.

>TRBV29-1|-|TRBJ1-1|-
TGCAGCGGCAGACACTTGAACACTGAAGCTTTCTTT
CSGRHLNTEAFF
>TRBV7-9|-|TRBJ2-2|-
TGTGCCAGCAGCTTAGCGGTGGAGCCCGGGGAGCTGTTTTTT
CASSLAVEPGELFF
>TRBV7-9|-|TRBJ1-2|-
TGTGCCAGCAGCTTAATAGAACAGCTCCCGGATGGCTACACCTTC
CASSLIEQLPDGYTF
>TRBV6-5|-|TRBJ1-5|-
TGTGCCAGCAGTCCTAACCTACAGGGTCAGCCCCAGCATTTT
CASSPNLQGQPQHF
>TRBV6-6|-|TRBJ2-1|-
TGTGCCAGCAGTTACTCGCAGGGCCTGGACAATGAGCAGTTCTTC
CASSYSQGLDNEQFF
>TRBV27|TRBD1|TRBJ1-5|-
TGTGCCAGCAATTTATCGAGGGGGCGGGGTCAGCCCCAGCATTTT
CASNLSRGRGQPQHF
>TRBV5-4|-|TRBJ2-1|-
TGTGCCAGCAGCTTAAAGAAGATTAGCTCCTACAATGAGCAGTTCTTC
CASSLKKISSYNEQFF
>TRBV2|-|TRBJ2-7|-
TGTGCCAGCAGTGGTATGAGGGAGCAGTACTTC
CASSGMREQYF
>TRBV27|TRBD1|TRBJ1-1|-
TGTGCCAGCAGTCCCGGGACAGCGAACACTGAAGCTTTCTTT
CASSPGTANTEAFF
>TRBV6-6|-|TRBJ2-5|-
TGTGCCAGCAGCCCACTAGGAGGAGAGACCCAGTACTTC
CASSPLGGETQYF
>TRBV18|-|TRBJ1-1|-
TGTGCCAGCTCACCAGTAACCGGGACATGGAACACTGAAGCTTTCTTT
CASSPVTGTWNTEAFF
>TRBV7-9|-|TRBJ1-2|-
TGTGCCAGCAGCCATTATCTTCCGGAGGGGAGTGGCTACACCTTC
CASSHYLPEGSGYTF
>TRBV5-8|TRBD1|TRBJ2-3|-
TGTGCCAGCAACCCAGGGGGATCGGCAGATACGCAGTATTTT
CASNPGGSADTQYF
>TRBV11-2|-|TRBJ1-2|-
TGTGCCAGCAGCTTTGGAGTGGGAGGGAATTTTAACTATGGCTACACCTTC
CASSFGVGGNFNYGYTF
>TRBV5-1|-|TRBJ2-7|-
TGCGCCAGCAGCTTGGAACCCGACTTCTCCTCCCTCGAGCAGTACTTC
CASSLEPDFSSLEQYF
>TRBV19|-|TRBJ2-1|once
TGTGCCAGTAGTATGGGGCGGGGGCCGTACAATGAGCAGTTCTTC
CASSMGRGPYNEQFF
>TRBV29-1|-|TRBJ1-1|-
TGCAGCGTTGGGGGGGGTATGGCAAACACTGAAGCTTTCTTT
CSVGGGMANTEAFF
>TRBV25-1|-|TRBJ2-7|-
TGTGCCAGCAGTGACGGGGACTCCTACGAGCAGTACTTC
CASSDGDSYEQYF
>TRBV27|TRBD1|TRBJ1-2|-
TGTGCCAGCAGTTCCCGGACAGGGGATGGCTACACCTTC
CASSSRTGDGYTF
>TRBV11-2|TRBD1|TRBJ1-2|-
TGTGCCAGCAGCCGGGACAGTAACTATGGCTACACCTTC
CASSRDSNYGYTF
>TRBV5-6|-|TRBJ2-7|-
TGTGCCAGCAGCTTGAAGACAACCAGGGAGCAGTACTTC
CASSLKTTREQYF
>TRBV23-1|-|TRBJ1-2|-
TGCGCCAGCAGTCAATGCGGCAGAAACTATGGCTACACCTTC
CASSQCGRNYGYTF
>TRBV19|TRBD2|TRBJ2-2|-
TGTGCCAGTAGCCTAGCGGGGGGGCCCGGGGAGCTGTTTTTT
CASSLAGGPGELFF
>TRBV7-8|TRBD2|TRBJ2-1|-
TGTGCCAGCAGCCCCCGGGGGGGTAGCCGGGGTAATGAGCAGTTCTTC
CASSPRGGSRGNEQFF
>TRBV7-2|-|TRBJ2-1|-
TGTGCCAGCAGCCCCGGGACCTACAATGAGCAGTTCTTC
CASSPGTYNEQFF
>TRBV4-2|TRBD1|TRBJ2-7|once
TGTGCCAGCAGCCGACAGGGGAGCTCCTACGAGCAGTACTTC
CASSRQGSSYEQYF